One and the same sample provided the 21 T cell receptor beta chains below, sequenced in a study of radiotherapy plus CTLA-4 blockade in lung cancer. Generated by immunoSEQ multiplex PCR, the TCRdb table keeps only in-frame clones and is missing some. Here the sample spans tens of thousands of clones, around 77% being singletons. The sample was peripheral blood, taken from a patient treated with radiotherapy plus ipilimumab. These TCRs come from a human donor with non-small cell lung cancer who had stable disease on radiotherapy plus ipilimumab.

Only a few counts were recorded for this clone. The chain couples TRBV7-8 to TRBJ1-1; 8 bases map to TRBD1. CDR1 is SGHVS, CDR2 FQNEAQ, per germline. This CDR3 has 14 amino acids. After removal of 5 bases from V and 4 bases from J, the junction contained 6 bases not matched to a gene. The CDR3, as DNA: TGTGCCAGCAGCGCTACAGGGGGAAGCACTGAAGCTTTCTTT. Translating gives CASSATGGSTEAFF. Full variable domain (remainder filled in from reference TRBV7-8 and TRBJ1-1): GAGVSQSPRYKVAKRGQDVALRCDPISGHVSLFWYQQALGQGPEFLTYFQNEAQLDKSGLPSDRFFAERPEGSVSTLKIQRTQQEDSAVYLCASSATGGSTEAFFGQGTRLTVV.

CDR3 coding DNA: TGCAGCGTGCGGGAATTGGTAGCCAAAAACATTCAGTACTTC. Translated, it gives CSVRELVAKNIQYF. The V gene is TRBV29-1, the J gene TRBJ2-4; weak D call: TRBD2 (6 bases). CDR3 size: 14 residues. Trimming removed 6 bases at V and 0 bases at J, with 12 bases between. Germline V lookup: CDR1 SQVTM, CDR2 ANQGSEA. Full variable domain (remainder filled in from reference TRBV29-1 and TRBJ2-4): SAVISQKPSRDICQRGTSLTIQCQVDSQVTMMFWYRQQPGQSLTLIATANQGSEATYESGFVIDKFPISRPNLTFSTLTVSNMSPEDSSIYLCSVRELVAKNIQYFGAGTRLSVL.

This sequence joins TRBV27 and TRBJ2-1, with D possibly being TRBD1 (6 bases). Trimming shortened V by 6 bases and J by 5 bases, and 8 bases separated the two germline ends. The CDR3 extends over 12 amino acids. CDR1 MNHEY and CDR2 SMNVEV come from the germline V gene (reference sequence). The CDR3 DNA sequence: TGTGCCAGCAGCTGGACAGACAATGAGCAGTTCTTC. Translating it yields CASSWTDNEQFF.

This chain links TRBV5-4 with TRBJ2-1; perhaps TRBD2 as D (6 bases). The germline V and J ends were trimmed by 1 base and 4 bases, with 12 bases remaining between them. CDR1 is SGHNT and CDR2 is YYREEE in the germline V gene (reference sequence). This CDR3 has 15 residues. The CDR3 region has the DNA TGTGCCAGCAGCTTGCCGGCCGCGGGATACAATGAGCAGTTCTTC. Amino acid sequence: CASSLPAAGYNEQFF.

The gene calls are TRBV7-2 and TRBJ2-1, with 12 bases matching TRBD2. The CDR3 is 15 residues long. Germline CDR1 reads SGHTA; CDR2 reads FQGNSA. V dropped 6 bases and J dropped 4; count of bases not matched to a gene: 4. The CDR3 sequence: CASRVTSGGYNEQFF. In DNA, the CDR3 is TGTGCCAGCAGAGTAACTAGCGGGGGGTACAATGAGCAGTTCTTC.

This clone was counted a few times. The chain uses TRBV12-5 and TRBJ1-1; no clear D. The CDR3 has 15 residues. CDR1 and CDR2 from the germline V gene are LGHNT and FRNRAP. V dropped 0 bases and J dropped 10 bases, with 18 bases sitting between them. The CDR3 sequence is CASGLVERYGMGAFF. The CDR3 DNA follows: TGTGCTAGTGGTTTGGTAGAGAGATATGGGATGGGAGCTTTCTTT.

The chain employs TRBV7-8 and TRBJ1-4; D not resolved. The V end was cut by 1 base, the J end by 8 bases, with 14 bases between. Germline V CDR1 and CDR2: SGHVS, FQNEAQ. The length of the CDR3 is 15 residues. CDR3 nucleotide sequence: TGTGCCAGCAGCTTAGGGCCGGGGATAGGGGAAAAACTGTTTTTT. Translation gives CASSLGPGIGEKLFF. Together with reference TRBV7-8 and TRBJ1-4, the CDR3 gives the full variable domain: GAGVSQSPRYKVAKRGQDVALRCDPISGHVSLFWYQQALGQGPEFLTYFQNEAQLDKSGLPSDRFFAERPEGSVSTLKIQRTQQEDSAVYLCASSLGPGIGEKLFFGSGTQLSVL.

The V and J genes are TRBV18 and TRBJ1-2, with a possible D match to TRBD1 (6 bases). The CDR3 runs 14 residues. Trimming took 3 bases from V and 6 from J, leaving 14 bases between them. The germline CDR1 and CDR2 sequences are KGHSH and LQKENI. The CDR3 DNA is TGTGCCAGCTCACCGGACAGATCGACGAATGGCTACACCTTC. Amino acids: CASSPDRSTNGYTF.

This clone was seen only a few times. The rearrangement joins TRBV5-8 to TRBJ2-7, with a weak D call TRBD2 (5 bases). This CDR3 spans 14 amino acids. Germline V gene sequence: CDR1 SGHTS, CDR2 YDEGEE. V dropped 7 bases and J dropped 5 bases, with 19 bases sitting between them. Here the CDR3 DNA reads TGTGCCAGCTTCCGAGAGGGCCTCCCTGACGAGCAGTACTTC. Translating gives CASFREGLPDEQYF.

This clone has only a few counts. The rearrangement uses TRBV9 and TRBJ2-3, with TRBD2 matching 8 bases. V was pared by 3 bases and J by 2 bases, with 17 bases of the junction left unmatched. Germline loops: CDR1 SGDLS, CDR2 YYNGEE. The CDR3 sequence is 19 residues long. CDR3 protein: CASSEGLVNPSRPTDTQYF. In nucleotides, the CDR3 is TGTGCCAGCAGCGAGGGACTAGTTAATCCCAGCCGTCCCACAGATACGCAGTATTTT.

The CDR3 loop reads CSVSDGIGNYEQYV. The CDR3 DNA follows: TGCAGCGTCTCGGATGGAATCGGAAACTACGAGCAGTACGTC. This chain connects TRBV29-1 to TRBJ2-7; no reliable D call. From germline, CDR1 is SQVTM and CDR2 ANQGSEA. This CDR3 spans 14 amino acids. Trimming took 6 bases from V and 3 from J, leaving 18 bases between them.

The rearrangement links TRBV7-8 to TRBJ1-5; 12 bases map to TRBD1. J was trimmed by 4 bases and V by 5 bases; bases with no gene match: 18. The CDR3 consists of 20 residues. Germline V gives CDR1 SGHVS, CDR2 FQNEAQ. The CDR3 here is CASSPKAPGQGASSNQPQHF. CDR3 in DNA: TGTGCCAGCAGCCCAAAGGCACCGGGACAGGGGGCTTCTTCAAATCAGCCCCAGCATTTT.

The chain recombines TRBV6-5 with TRBJ2-7; no definite D call. The ends were cut back, 6 bases at V and 9 bases at J, with 12 bases in the middle. Germline CDR1 reads MNHEY; CDR2 reads SVGAGI. This CDR3 contains 11 residues. The CDR3 region is CASSSTIRQYF. The DNA for the CDR3 is TGTGCCAGCAGCTCGACAATCAGGCAGTACTTC.

The chain joins TRBV9 to TRBJ2-2, with D perhaps matching TRBD1 (8 bases). Germline CDR1 reads SGDLS; CDR2 reads YYNGEE. V dropped 2 bases and J dropped 6 bases, with 14 bases sitting between them. The CDR3 has 15 residues. In nucleotides, the CDR3 is TGTGCCAGCAGCGTCGACAGGGGAGGGTCCGGGGAGCTGTTTTTT. This codes for CASSVDRGGSGELFF.

About this clone: This CDR3 is also generated by other DNA sequences in the sample. The chain combines TRBV15 with TRBJ1-3, with no clear D. The CDR3 totals 15 residues. Trimming took 3 bases from V and 0 from J, leaving 9 bases between them. Germline CDR1 reads LNHNV; CDR2 reads YYDKDF (reference sequence). The CDR3 coding sequence is TGTGCCACCAGCAGGGATAAACTCTCTGGAAACACCATATATTTT. The encoded protein is CATSRDKLSGNTIYF.

The chain uses TRBV14 and TRBJ1-3, with D unclear. The CDR3 extends over 20 amino acids. Trimming pared 4 bases from V and 0 bases from J, leaving 25 bases between. Germline CDR1 is SGHDN and CDR2 is FVKESK. The CDR3 loop reads CASSLSDVQSSILSGNTIYF. The CDR3 nucleotides read TGTGCCAGCAGCCTATCCGACGTACAGAGTTCCATCCTCTCTGGAAACACCATATATTTT.

This chain links TRBV9 with TRBJ2-7; 10 bases are shared with TRBD1. V was clipped by 4 bases and J by 3 bases; unmatched bases: 4. There are 14 residues in the CDR3. The germline CDR1 and CDR2 sequences are SGDLS and YYNGEE. CDR3 coding DNA: TGTGCCAGCAGCCGGACAGGGGGGCTCTACGAGCAGTACTTC. Translated, it gives CASSRTGGLYEQYF. Together with reference TRBV9 and TRBJ2-7, the CDR3 gives the full variable domain: DSGVTQTPKHLITATGQRVTLRCSPRSGDLSVYWYQQSLDQGLQFLIQYYNGEERAKGNILERFSAQQFPDLHSELNLSSLELGDSALYFCASSRTGGLYEQYFGPGTRLTVT.

V and J are TRBV9 and TRBJ2-2; 13 bases are shared with TRBD2. This CDR3 comprises 19 residues. J was trimmed by 0 bases and V by 0 bases; bases with no gene match: 5. Per germline, CDR1 SGDLS and CDR2 YYNGEE. The chain's CDR3 is CASSVATSGGGPNTGELFF. In DNA form, the CDR3 reads TGTGCCAGCAGCGTAGCTACTAGCGGGGGGGGCCCGAACACCGGGGAGCTGTTTTTT.

The chain carries TRBV5-8 and TRBJ2-3, with D perhaps matching TRBD1 (5 bases). The CDR3 sequence is 16 residues long. The V end lost 2 bases, the J end lost 2 bases, and 15 bases lay between the germline ends. Germline V gene lookup returns CDR1 SGHTS and CDR2 YDEGEE. The CDR3 is CASSFGAGPVTDTQYF. In nucleotides, the CDR3 is TGTGCCAGCAGCTTCGGCGCAGGGCCCGTCACAGATACGCAGTATTTT.

The chain combines TRBV5-1 with TRBJ1-6; D is possibly TRBD1 (5 bases). Per germline, CDR1 SGHRS and CDR2 YFSETQ. The CDR3 loop spans 15 amino acids. V shed 1 base and J shed 2 bases, with 7 bases lying between them. This CDR3 reads CASSLSRAYNSPLHF. Written as DNA, the CDR3 is TGCGCCAGCAGCTTGAGCAGGGCCTATAATTCACCCCTCCACTTT.

In regard to this clone: Other DNA sequences from this sample encode an identical CDR3 as well. The rearrangement uses TRBV6-1 and TRBJ1-1; tentative D call: TRBD1 (6 bases). Germline CDR1 MNHNS, CDR2 SASEGT. Trimming cost V 6 bases and J 3 bases, with 11 bases left between them. The CDR3 length is 13 residues. The CDR3 sequence: CASREQGDTEAFF. As DNA, the CDR3 is TGTGCCAGCAGGGAACAGGGTGACACTGAAGCTTTCTTT.